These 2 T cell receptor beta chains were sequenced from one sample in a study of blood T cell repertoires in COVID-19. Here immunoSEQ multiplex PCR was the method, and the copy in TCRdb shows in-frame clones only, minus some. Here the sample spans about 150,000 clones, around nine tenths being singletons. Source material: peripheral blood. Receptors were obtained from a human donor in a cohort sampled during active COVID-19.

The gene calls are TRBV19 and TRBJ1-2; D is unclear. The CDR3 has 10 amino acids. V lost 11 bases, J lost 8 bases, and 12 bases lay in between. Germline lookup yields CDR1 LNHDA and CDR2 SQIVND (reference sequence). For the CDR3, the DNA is TGTGCCGGGAGGGTTTCCGGCTACACCTTC. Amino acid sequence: CAGRVSGYTF.

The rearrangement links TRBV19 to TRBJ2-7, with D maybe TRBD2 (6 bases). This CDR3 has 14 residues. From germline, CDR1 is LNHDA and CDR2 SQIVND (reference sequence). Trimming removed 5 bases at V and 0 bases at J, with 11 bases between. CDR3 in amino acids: CASSLGGGSYEQYF. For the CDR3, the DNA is TGTGCCAGTAGTCTGGGAGGCGGCTCCTACGAGCAGTACTTC.